The T cell receptor beta chain under discussion was sequenced for a study of long-term antiretroviral therapy in people with HIV. Overall study findings and caveats: The data indicate that diversity increased after ART but remained below transplant donor controls. Every time point showed a repertoire led by clones expanded before ART.

immunoSEQ v3.0 was run at survey level. Using immunoSEQ multiplex PCR, the repertoire was profiled, and TCRdb retains in-frame clones only, with some absent. The sample lists about 24,000 clones, 70% to 85% occurring once. This clone was recorded once. Its antigen remains unidentified. CDR1 SGHKS and CDR2 YYEKEE come from the germline V gene (reference sequence). The CDR3 is 15 amino acids. With 0 bases clipped from V and 4 bases from J, the junction kept 7 bases outside the gene matches. The clonotype originates from a man under 40 with HIV. This sequence joins TRBV5-5 and TRBJ2-7; 7 positions match TRBD1. This specimen was unsorted PBMCs, taken 4.4 years after starting antiretroviral therapy. The chain's CDR3 is CASSLDIRTGYEQYF. In DNA, the CDR3 is TGTGCCAGCAGCTTGGACATTCGGACAGGTTACGAGCAGTACTTC.